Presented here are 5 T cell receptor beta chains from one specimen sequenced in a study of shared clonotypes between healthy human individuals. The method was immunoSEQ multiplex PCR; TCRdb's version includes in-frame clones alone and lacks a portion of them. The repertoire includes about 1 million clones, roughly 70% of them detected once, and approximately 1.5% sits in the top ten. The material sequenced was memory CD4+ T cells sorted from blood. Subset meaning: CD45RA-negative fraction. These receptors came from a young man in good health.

The CDR3 region has the DNA TGTGCCAGCAGCCCAGGGGGACAGGACAATGAGCAGTTCTTC. Translation gives CASSPGGQDNEQFF. V is TRBV11-3 and J is TRBJ2-1; 8 bases are a match to TRBD1. Trimming cost V 5 bases and J 5 bases; bases outside gene matches: 5. The CDR3 covers 14 residues. Germline lookup yields CDR1 SGHNT and CDR2 YENEEA.

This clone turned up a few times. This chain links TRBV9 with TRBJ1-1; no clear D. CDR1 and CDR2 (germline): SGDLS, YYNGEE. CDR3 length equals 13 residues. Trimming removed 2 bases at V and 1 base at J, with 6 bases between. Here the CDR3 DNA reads TGTGCCAGCAGCGTTACGAGGAACACTGAAGCTTTCTTT. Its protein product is CASSVTRNTEAFF.

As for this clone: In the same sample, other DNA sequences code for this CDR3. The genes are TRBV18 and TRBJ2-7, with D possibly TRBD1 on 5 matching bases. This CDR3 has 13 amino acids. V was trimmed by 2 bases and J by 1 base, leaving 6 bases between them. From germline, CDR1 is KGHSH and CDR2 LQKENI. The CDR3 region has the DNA TGTGCCAGCTCACCAGGGGCTTCCTACGAGCAGTACTTC. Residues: CASSPGASYEQYF.

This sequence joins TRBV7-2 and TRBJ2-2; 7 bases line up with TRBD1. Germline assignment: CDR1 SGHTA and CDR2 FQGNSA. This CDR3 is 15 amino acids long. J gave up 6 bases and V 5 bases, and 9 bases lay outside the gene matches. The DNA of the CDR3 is TGTGCCAGCAGCACCCGACAGGGTCCCTCCGGGGAGCTGTTTTTT. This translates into CASSTRQGPSGELFF. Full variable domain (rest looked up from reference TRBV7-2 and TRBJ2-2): GAGVSQSPSNKVTEKGKDVELRCDPISGHTALYWYRQSLGQGLEFLIYFQGNSAPDKSGLPSDRFSAERTGGSVSTLTIQRTQQEDSAVYLCASSTRQGPSGELFFGEGSRLTVL.

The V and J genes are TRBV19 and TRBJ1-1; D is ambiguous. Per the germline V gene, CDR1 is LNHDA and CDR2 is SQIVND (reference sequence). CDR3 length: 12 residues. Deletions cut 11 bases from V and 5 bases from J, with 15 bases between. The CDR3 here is CACGLRETEAFF. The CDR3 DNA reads TGTGCCTGCGGGCTGAGAGAGACTGAAGCTTTCTTT. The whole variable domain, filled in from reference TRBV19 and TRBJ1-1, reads DGGITQSPKYLFRKEGQNVTLSCEQNLNHDAMYWYRQDPGQGLRLIYYSQIVNDFQKGDIAEGYSVSREKKESFPLTVTSAQKNPTAFYLCACGLRETEAFFGQGTRLTVV.